This T cell receptor (beta chain) was found in a study of T cell responses to AZD1222 COVID-19 vaccine (dated by TCRdb to the early 2020s). About the full investigation: Because spike-specific TCR depth and breadth did not differ between the two schedules, AZD1222 recipients who got a second dose at roughly 4 weeks were pooled with those who got a second dose at roughly 12 weeks. A total of under 250 trial participants underwent TCR sequencing, of whom more than 200 had received two doses of AZD1222 and around 25 had received two doses of the MenACWY control vaccine. Enrollment into the trials was organized by age into subgroups of 18-55, 56-69 and 70-plus years, and those subgroups contained roughly 140, 27 and 60 TCR-sequenced participants, respectively.

What this sample's time point label stands for: baseline before first vaccination. Vaccinee samples were obtained from the UK trials COV001 and COV002, which included a single-blind randomized controlled phase 2/3 trial of AZD1222 (ChAdOx1 nCoV-19) in healthy adults. For TCRbeta chain sequencing, PBMC samples from trial participants were taken at day 0 and at day 28 after the second dose. General study outcomes and caveats: Nearly half of unique spike-specific TCRs reportedly recognized epitopes outside regions mutated in the B.1.351 and B.1.1.7 variants. Only a handful of AZD1222 recipients were SARS-CoV-2 seropositive at baseline, limiting conclusions about previously exposed vaccinees. Participants were mostly white British, with more females than males. The authors suggested clonal diversity may have been underestimated. Vaccine-associated CD4 TCRs spanned the whole spike protein, with dominant responses in regions 160-218 and 743-854. In the small 56-69-year group, the increase in depth fell short of significance, most likely because of low power. After two AZD1222 doses, both the breadth and the depth of spike-specific TCRs were significantly higher than at day 0 and than in MenACWY recipients. No day 14 peak-response samples were available, so repertoires were characterized only after the peak T cell response.

As for this clone: There is no known antigen for this receptor. Base qualities were left out, and no much larger clone turns up one base away.

The CDR3 regions of human TCRbeta chains were analyzed by immunosequencing. The paper's data handling went like this. Repertoire TCRs were matched against a reference library of SARS-CoV-2-specific TCRs generated with the MIRA antigen-specificity platform. Breadth was defined as the fraction of unique TCRs that were SARS-CoV-2-associated. Depth was defined as the fraction of total T cells that were SARS-CoV-2-associated. Using the MIRA data, every spike-specific TCR was mapped to the spike region that the TCR reacted to and assigned to either a CD4 or a CD8 class. Log10-transformed breadth and depth values were compared by one-way ANOVA with Sidak's multiple comparisons tests. TCRdb's version of the immuneACCESS table is confined to in-frame rearrangements and falls short of the full clone set. An unresolved V gene accounts for under half of the shortfall where checked; the remainder is of unknown origin. V, J and clone size derive from that table, while D and trimming were established from the DNA sequence. The table for this sample lists 150,000 to 200,000 clones; about 88% of them were counted only once. In total, the top ten clones hold approximately 1.6% of the sample.

The junction shows trimming of 2 bases on V and 0 bases on J, and the gene matches do not reach 8 bases of it. The CDR3 spans 19 residues, from the cysteine through the phenylalanine. Only the CDR3 portion is preserved as DNA: 57 bases, with reading frame beginning at the first base. CDR1 and CDR2 (SGHDT, YYEEEE) derive from the germline V gene. The specimen comprised peripheral blood, sampled on day 0 of AZD1222 vaccination. This TCR came from an adult in good health. Here the chain combines TRBV5-6 and TRBJ2-3; TRBD2 aligns with 14 central bases. The nucleotide sequence reads TGTGCCAGCAGCTTCGAACTGACTAGCGGGGGGGCTAGCACAGATACGCAGTATTTT. Its protein is CASSFELTSGGASTDTQYF.